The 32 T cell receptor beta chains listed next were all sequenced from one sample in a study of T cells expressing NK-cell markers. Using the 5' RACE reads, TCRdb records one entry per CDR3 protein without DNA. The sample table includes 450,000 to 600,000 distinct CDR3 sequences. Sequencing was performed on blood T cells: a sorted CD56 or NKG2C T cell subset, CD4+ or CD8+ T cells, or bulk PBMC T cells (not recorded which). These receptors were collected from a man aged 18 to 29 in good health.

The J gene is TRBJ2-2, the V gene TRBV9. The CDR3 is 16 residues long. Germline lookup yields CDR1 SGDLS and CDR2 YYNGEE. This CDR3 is CASSGDSETNTGELFF.

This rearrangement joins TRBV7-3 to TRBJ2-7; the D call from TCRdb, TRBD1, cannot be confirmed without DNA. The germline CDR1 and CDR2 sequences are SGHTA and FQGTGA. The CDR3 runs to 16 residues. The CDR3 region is CASSLSPGTGSYEQYF.

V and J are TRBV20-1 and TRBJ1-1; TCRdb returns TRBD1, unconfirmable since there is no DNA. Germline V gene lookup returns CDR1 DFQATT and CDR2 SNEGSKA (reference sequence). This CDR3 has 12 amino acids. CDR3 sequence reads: CSAQRTVTEAFF.

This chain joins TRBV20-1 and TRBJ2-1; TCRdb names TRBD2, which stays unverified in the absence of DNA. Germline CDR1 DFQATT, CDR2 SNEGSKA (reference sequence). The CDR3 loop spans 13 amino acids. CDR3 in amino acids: CSTGTSGFNEQFF.

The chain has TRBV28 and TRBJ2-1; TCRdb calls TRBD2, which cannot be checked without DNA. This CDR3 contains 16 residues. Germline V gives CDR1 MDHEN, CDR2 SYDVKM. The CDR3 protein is CASSFGTASSYNEQFF.

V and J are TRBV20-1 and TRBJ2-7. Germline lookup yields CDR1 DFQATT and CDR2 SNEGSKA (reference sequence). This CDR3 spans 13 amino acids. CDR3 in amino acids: CSARLVLTYEQYF.

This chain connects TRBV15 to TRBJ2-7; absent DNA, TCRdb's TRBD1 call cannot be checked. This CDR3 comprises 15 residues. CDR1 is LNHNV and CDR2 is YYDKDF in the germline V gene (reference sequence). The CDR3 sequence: CATSRAPGGAYEQYF.

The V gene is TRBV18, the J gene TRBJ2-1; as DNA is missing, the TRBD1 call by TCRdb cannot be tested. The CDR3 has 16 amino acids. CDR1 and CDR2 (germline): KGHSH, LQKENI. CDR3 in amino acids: CASSLPGGGRFNEQFF.

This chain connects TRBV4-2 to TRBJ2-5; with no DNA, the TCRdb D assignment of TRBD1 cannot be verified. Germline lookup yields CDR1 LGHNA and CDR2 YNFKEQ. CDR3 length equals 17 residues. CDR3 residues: CASSHFPGTGIEETQYF.

This CDR3 reads CAISAGTSGSYEQFF. The gene calls are TRBV10-3 and TRBJ2-1; TCRdb's assignment of TRBD2 cannot be checked, as there is no DNA. The CDR3 is made up of 15 amino acids. In germline, CDR1 is ENHRY, CDR2 SYGVKD.

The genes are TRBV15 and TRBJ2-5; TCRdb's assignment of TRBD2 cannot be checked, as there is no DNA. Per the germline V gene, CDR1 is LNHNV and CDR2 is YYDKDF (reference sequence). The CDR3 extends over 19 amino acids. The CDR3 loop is CATSASGTSGKISVRTQYF.

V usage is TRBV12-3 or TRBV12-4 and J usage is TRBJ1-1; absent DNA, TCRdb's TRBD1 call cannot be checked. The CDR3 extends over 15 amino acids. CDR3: CATEIRGAWNTEAFF.

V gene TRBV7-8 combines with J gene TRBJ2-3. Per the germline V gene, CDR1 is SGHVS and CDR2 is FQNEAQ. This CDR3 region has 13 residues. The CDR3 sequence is CASSVLSTDTQYF.

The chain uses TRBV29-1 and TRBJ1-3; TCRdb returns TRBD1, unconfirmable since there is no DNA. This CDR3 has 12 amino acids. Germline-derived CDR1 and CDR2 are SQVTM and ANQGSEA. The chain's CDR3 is CSVPGQGNTIYF.

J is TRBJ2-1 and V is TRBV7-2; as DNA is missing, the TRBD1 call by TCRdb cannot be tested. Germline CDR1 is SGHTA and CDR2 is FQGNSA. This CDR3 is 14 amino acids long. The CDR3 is CASSIGGIYNEQFF.

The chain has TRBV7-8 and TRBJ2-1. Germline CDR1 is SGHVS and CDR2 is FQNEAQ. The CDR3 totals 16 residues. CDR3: CASSPRTVDSYNEQFF.

This chain's CDR3 is CASSQDQDRENIQYF. The V call is TRBV4-1, the J call TRBJ2-4; TCRdb picks TRBD1, but there is no DNA to check that call. CDR1 and CDR2 (germline): MGHRA, YSYEKL. The length of the CDR3 is 15 residues.

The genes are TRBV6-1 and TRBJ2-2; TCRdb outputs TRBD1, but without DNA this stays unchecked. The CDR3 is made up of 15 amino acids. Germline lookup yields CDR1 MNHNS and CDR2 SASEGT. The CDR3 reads CASSVFDRASGELFF.

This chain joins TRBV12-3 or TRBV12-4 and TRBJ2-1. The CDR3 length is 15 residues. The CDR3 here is CASSLRQGFHNEQFF.

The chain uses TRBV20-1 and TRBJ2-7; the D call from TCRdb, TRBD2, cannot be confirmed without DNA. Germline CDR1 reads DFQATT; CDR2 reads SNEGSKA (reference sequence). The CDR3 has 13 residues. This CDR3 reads CSANGLAVYEQYF.

The CDR3 loop reads CASSLLRTGEGYTF. The V and J genes are TRBV7-9 and TRBJ1-2; checking the TCRdb D call of TRBD1 is not possible without DNA. The CDR3 spans 14 residues. CDR1 and CDR2 (germline): SEHNR, FQNEAQ (reference sequence).

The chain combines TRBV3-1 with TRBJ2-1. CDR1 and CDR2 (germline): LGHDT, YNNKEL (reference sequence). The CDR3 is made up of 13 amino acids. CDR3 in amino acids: CATQGGHYNEQFF.

This CDR3 reads CASSEYFTGNTEAFF. The V call is TRBV25-1, the J call TRBJ1-1. The V gene's germline CDR1 is MGHDK and CDR2 SYGVNS. CDR3 length equals 15 residues.

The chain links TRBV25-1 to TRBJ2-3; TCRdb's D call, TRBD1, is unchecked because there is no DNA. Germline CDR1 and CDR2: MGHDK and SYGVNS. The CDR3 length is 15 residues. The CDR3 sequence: CASRAGTGGTDTQYF.

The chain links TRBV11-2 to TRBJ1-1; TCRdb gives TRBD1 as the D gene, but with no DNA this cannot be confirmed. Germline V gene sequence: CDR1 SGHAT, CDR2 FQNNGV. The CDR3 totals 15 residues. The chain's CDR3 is CASSLQGSGYLGAFF.

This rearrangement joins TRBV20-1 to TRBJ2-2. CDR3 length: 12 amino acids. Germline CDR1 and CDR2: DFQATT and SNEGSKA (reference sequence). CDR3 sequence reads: CSASQPTGELFF.

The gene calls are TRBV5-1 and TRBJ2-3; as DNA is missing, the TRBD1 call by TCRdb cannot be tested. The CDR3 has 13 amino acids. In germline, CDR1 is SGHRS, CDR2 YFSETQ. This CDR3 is CASSDPVSHTQYF.

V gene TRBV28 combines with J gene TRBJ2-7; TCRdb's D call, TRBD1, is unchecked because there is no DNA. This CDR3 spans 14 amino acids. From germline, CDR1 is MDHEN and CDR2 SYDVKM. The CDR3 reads CASRDSGRTYEQYF. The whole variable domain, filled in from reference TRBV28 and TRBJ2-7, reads DVKVTQSSRYLVKRTGEKVFLECVQDMDHENMFWYRQDPGLGLRLIYFSYDVKMKEKGDIPEGYSVSREKKERFSLILESASTNQTSMYLCASRDSGRTYEQYFGPGTRLTVT.

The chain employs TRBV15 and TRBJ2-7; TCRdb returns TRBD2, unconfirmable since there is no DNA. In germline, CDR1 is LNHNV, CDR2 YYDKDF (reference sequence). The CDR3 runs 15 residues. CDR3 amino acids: CATSRDRGLRDAQYF. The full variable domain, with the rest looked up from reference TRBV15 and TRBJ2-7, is DAMVIQNPRYQVTQFGKPVTLSCSQTLNHNVMYWYQQKSSQAPKLLFHYYDKDFNNEADTPDNFQSRRPNTSFCFLDIRSPGLGDTAMYLCATSRDRGLRDAQYFGPGTRLTVT.

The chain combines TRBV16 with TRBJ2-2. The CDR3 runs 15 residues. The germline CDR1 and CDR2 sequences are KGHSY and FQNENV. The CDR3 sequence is CASSPSSGDSGELFF. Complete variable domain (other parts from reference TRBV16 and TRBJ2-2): GEEVAQTPKHLVRGEGQKAKLYCAPIKGHSYVFWYQQVLKNEFKFLISFQNENVFDETGMPKERFSAKCLPNSPCSLEIQATKLEDSAVYFCASSPSSGDSGELFFGEGSRLTVL.

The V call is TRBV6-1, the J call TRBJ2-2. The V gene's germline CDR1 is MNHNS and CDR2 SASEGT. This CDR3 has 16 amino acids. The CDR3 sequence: CASSIKGVSYTGELFF.

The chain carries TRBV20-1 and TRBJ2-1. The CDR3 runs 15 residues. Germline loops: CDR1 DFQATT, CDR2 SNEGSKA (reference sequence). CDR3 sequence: CSARVWGDHYNEQFF.